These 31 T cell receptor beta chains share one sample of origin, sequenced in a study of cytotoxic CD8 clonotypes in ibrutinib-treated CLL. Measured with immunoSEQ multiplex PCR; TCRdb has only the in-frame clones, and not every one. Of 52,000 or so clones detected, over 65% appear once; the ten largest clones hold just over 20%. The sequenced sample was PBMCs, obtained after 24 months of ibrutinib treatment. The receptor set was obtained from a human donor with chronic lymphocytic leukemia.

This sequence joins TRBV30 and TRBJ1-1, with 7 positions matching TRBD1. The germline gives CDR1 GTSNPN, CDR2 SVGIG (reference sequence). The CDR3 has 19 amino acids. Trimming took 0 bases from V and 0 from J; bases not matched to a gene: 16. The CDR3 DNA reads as TGTGCCTGGAGTGTTATACAGGGGCCACTTGGGATGATGAACACTGAAGCTTTCTTT. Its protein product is CAWSVIQGPLGMMNTEAFF.

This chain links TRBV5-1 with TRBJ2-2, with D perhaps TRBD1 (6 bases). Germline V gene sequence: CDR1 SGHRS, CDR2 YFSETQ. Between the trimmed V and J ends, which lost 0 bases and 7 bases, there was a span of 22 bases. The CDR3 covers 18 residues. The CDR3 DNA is TGCGCCAGCAGCTTGGGATCTGGGGGCCCAAACACAGTCGGGGAGCTGTTTTTT. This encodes CASSLGSGGPNTVGELFF.

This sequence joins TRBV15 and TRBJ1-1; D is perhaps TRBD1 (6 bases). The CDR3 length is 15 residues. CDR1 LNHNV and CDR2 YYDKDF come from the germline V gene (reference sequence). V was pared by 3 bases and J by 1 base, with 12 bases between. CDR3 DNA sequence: TGTGCCACCAGCAGGGGGGGCGCCGGGAACACTGAAGCTTTCTTT. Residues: CATSRGGAGNTEAFF.

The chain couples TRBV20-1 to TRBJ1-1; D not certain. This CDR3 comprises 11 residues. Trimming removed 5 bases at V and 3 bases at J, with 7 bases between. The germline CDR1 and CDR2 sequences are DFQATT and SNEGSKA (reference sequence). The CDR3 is CSAGSDTEAFF. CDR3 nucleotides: TGCAGTGCTGGGTCGGACACTGAAGCTTTCTTT.

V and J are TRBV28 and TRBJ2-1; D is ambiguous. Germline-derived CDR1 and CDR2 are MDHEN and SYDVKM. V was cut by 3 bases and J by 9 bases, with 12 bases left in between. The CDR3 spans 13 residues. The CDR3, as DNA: TGTGCCAGCAGTTTTCAGAATAAGGGTGAGCAGTTCTTC. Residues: CASSFQNKGEQFF.

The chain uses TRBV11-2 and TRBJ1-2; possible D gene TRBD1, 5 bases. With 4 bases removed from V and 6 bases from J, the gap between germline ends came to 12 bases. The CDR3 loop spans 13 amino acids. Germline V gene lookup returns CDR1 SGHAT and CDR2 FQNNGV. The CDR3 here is CASSYAGTNGYTF. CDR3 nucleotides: TGTGCCAGCAGCTACGCAGGGACGAATGGCTACACCTTC.

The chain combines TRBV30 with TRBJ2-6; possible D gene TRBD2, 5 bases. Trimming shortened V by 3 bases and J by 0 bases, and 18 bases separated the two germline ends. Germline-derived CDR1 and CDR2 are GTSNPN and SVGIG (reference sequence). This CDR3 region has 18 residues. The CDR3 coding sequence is TGTGCCTGGAGCTACTTCAGACCGGGAAACTCTGGGGCCAACGTCCTGACTTTC. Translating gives CAWSYFRPGNSGANVLTF.

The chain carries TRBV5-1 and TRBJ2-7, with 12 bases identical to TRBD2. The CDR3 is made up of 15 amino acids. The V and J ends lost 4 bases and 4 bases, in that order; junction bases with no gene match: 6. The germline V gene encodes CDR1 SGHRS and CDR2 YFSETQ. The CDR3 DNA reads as TGCGCCAGCAGCGAGACTAGCGGGAGTTCTTACGAGCAGTACTTC. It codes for CASSETSGSSYEQYF.

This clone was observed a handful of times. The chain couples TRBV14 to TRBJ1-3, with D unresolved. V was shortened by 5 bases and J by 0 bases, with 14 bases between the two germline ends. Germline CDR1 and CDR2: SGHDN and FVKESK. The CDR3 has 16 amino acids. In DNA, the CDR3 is TGTGCCAGCAGCACCCTTCACCCTAGCTCTGGAAACACCATATATTTT. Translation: CASSTLHPSSGNTIYF.

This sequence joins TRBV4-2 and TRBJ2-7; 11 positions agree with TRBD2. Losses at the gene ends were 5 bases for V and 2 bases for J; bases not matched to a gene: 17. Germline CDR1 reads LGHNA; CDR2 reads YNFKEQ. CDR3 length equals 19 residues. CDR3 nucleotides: TGTGCCAGCAGCTCGCTAGCGGGAGGATATGCCGATATTCCCTACGAGCAGTACTTC. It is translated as CASSSLAGGYADIPYEQYF.

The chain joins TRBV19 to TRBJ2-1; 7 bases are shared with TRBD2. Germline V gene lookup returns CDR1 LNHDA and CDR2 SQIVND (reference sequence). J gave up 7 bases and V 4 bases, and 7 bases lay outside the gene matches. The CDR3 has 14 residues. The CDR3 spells CASSKKRDRNEQFF. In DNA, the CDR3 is TGTGCCAGTAGTAAAAAGCGGGATAGAAATGAGCAGTTCTTC.

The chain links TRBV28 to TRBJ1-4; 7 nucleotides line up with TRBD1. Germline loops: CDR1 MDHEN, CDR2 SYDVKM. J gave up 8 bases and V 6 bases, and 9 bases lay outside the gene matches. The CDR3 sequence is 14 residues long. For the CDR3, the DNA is TGTGCCAGCAGATTCAGGGGGTTTGAAGAAAAACTGTTTTTT. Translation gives CASRFRGFEEKLFF.

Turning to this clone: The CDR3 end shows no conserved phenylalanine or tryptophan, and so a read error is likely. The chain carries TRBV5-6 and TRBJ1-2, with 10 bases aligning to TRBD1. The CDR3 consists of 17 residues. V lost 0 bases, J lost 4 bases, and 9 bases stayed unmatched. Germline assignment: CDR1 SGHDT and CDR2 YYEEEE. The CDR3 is CASSLGAPGQGIYGYTL. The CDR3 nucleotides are TGTGCCAGCAGCTTGGGGGCACCGGGACAGGGGATCTATGGCTACACCCTC.

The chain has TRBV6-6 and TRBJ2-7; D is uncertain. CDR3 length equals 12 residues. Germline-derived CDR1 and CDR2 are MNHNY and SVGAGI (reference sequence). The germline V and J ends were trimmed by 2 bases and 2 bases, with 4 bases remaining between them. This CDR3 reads CASSYLPYEQYF. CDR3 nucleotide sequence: TGTGCCAGCAGTTACCTACCCTACGAGCAGTACTTC.

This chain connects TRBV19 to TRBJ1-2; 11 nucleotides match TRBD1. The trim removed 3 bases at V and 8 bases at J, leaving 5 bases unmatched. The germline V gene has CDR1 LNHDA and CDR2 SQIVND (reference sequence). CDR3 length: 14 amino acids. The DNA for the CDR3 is TGTGCCAGTAGTATCGGACAGGGGGCTGGAGGCTACACCTTC. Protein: CASSIGQGAGGYTF.

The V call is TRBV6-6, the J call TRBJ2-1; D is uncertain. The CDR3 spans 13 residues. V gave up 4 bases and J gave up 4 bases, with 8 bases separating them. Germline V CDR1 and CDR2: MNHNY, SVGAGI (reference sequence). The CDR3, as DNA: TGTGCCAGCAGTTCGGACGAGTACAATGAGCAGTTCTTC. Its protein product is CASSSDEYNEQFF.

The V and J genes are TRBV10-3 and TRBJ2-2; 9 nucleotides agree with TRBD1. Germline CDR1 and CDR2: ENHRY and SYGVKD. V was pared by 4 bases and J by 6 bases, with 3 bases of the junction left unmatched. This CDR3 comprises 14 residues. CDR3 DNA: TGTGCCATCAGTGGACAGGGGGATTCCGGGGAGCTGTTTTTT. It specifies CAISGQGDSGELFF.

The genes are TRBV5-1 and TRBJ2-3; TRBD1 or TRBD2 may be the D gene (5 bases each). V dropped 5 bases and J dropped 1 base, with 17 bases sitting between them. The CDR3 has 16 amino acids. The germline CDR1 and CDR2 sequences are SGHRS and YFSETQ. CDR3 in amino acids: CASSRDPPSGTDTQYF. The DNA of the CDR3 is TGCGCCAGCAGTCGGGACCCCCCGTCGGGCACAGATACGCAGTATTTT.

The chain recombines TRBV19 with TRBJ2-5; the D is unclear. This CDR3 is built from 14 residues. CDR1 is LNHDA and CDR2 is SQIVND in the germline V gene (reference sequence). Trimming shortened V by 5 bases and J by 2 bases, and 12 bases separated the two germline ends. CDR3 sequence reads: CASSPQSPQETQYF. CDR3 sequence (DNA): TGTGCCAGTAGTCCACAGAGCCCTCAAGAGACCCAGTACTTC.

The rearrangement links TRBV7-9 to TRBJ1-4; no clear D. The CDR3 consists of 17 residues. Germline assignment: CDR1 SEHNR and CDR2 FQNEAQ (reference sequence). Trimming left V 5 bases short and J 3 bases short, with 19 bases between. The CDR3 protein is CASSQWALSGANEKLFF. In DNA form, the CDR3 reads TGTGCCAGCAGCCAATGGGCTCTATCAGGAGCTAATGAAAAACTGTTTTTT.

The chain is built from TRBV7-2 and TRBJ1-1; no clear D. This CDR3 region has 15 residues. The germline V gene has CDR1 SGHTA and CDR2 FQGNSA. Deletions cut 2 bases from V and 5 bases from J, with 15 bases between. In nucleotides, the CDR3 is TGTGCCAGCAGCTTAAAGGCCGACGGGTGGACTGAAGCTTTCTTT. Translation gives CASSLKADGWTEAFF.

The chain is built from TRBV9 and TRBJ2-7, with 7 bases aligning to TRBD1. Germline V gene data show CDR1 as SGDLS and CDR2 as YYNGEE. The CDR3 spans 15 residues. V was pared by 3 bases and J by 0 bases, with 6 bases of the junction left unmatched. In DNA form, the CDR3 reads TGTGCCAGCAGCGCCGGGACAGACCCCTCCTACGAGCAGTACTTC. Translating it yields CASSAGTDPSYEQYF.

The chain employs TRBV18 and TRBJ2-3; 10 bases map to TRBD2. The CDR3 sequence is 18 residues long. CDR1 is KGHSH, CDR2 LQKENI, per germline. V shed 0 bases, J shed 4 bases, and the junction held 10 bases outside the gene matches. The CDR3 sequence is CASSPPASGSHVADTQYF. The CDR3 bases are TGTGCCAGCTCACCACCGGCTAGCGGGAGTCATGTCGCAGATACGCAGTATTTT. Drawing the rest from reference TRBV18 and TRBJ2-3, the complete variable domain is NAGVMQNPRHLVRRRGQEARLRCSPMKGHSHVYWYRQLPEEGLKFMVYLQKENIIDESGMPKERFSAEFPKEGPSILRIQQVVRGDSAAYFCASSPPASGSHVADTQYFGPGTRLTVL.

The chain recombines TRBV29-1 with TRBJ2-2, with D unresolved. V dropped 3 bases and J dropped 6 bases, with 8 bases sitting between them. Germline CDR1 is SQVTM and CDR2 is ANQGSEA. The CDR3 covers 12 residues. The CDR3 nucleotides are TGCAGCGTTGATGAAGCCGCCGGGGAGCTGTTTTTT. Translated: CSVDEAAGELFF.

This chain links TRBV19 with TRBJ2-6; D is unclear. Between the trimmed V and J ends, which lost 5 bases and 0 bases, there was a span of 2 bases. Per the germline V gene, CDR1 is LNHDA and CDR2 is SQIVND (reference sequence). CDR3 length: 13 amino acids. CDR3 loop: CASSHSGANVLTF. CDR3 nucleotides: TGTGCCAGTAGTCACTCTGGGGCCAACGTCCTGACTTTC.

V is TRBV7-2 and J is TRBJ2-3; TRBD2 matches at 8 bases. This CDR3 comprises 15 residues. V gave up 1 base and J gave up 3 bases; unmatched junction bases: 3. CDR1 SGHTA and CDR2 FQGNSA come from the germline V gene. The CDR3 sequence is CASSLGPSGTDTQYF. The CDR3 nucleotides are TGTGCCAGCAGCTTAGGCCCTAGCGGGACAGATACGCAGTATTTT.

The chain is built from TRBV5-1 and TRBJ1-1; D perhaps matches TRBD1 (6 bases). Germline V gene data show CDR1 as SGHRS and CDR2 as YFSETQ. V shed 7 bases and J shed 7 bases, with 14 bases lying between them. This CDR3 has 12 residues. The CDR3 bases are TGCGCCAGCGCCGAAAGGGGGGATGAAGCTTTCTTT. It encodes CASAERGDEAFF.

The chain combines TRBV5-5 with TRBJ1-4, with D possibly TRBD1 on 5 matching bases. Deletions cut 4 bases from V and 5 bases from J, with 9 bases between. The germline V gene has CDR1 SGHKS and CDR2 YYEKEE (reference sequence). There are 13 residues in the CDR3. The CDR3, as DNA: TGTGCCAGCAGCGACAGCCTCAATGAAAAACTGTTTTTT. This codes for CASSDSLNEKLFF.

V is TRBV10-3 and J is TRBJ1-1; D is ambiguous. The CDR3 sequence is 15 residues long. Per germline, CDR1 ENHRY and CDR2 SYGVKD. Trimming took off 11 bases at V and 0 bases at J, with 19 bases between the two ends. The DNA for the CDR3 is TGTGCCGCCAGGCGTACGCCCGAGATGAACACTGAAGCTTTCTTT. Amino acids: CAARRTPEMNTEAFF.

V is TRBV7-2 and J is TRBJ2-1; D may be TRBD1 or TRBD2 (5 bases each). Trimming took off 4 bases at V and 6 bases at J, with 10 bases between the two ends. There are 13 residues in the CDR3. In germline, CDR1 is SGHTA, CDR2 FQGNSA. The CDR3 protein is CASSSVGGNEQFF. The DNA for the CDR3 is TGTGCCAGCAGCTCCGTTGGGGGCAATGAGCAGTTCTTC.

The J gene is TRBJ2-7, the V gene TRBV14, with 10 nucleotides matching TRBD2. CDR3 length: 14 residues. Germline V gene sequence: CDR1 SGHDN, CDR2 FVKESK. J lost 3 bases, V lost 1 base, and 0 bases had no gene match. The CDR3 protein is CASSQVAGGYEQYF. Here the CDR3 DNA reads TGTGCCAGCAGCCAAGTAGCGGGAGGCTACGAGCAGTACTTC. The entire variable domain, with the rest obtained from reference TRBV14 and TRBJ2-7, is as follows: EAGVTQFPSHSVIEKGQTVTLRCDPISGHDNLYWYRRVMGKEIKFLLHFVKESKQDESGMPNNRFLAERTGGTYSTLKVQPAELEDSGVYFCASSQVAGGYEQYFGPGTRLTVT.